This T cell receptor (beta chain) appears in the sequencing data of a study of HIV-infected children after antiretroviral therapy interruption. The germline gives CDR1 SGHRS, CDR2 YFSETQ. V lost 4 bases and J lost 1, with 14 bases in between. The CDR3 spans 16 residues. RNA-based 3' RACE libraries used unique molecular identifiers. One entry per CDR3 protein results from TCRdb running MiXCR on the 3' RACE reads. The sample holds more than 75,000 distinct CDR3 sequences, about 6.3% seen once. Treatment noted: PENTA 11 planned treatment interruption arm or continuous ART arm. This TCR derives from a pool of human donors with HIV. The material was CD45RA+ CD4+ T cells from PBMCs, pooled from several time points, obtained from a donor given antiretroviral therapy, either interrupted or continuous. Regarding subset: naive CD4+ CD45RA+ CD45RO- T cells. The chain joins TRBV5-1 to TRBJ2-2; tentative D call: TRBD2 (7 bases). CDR3 sequence reads: CASSVGGLQNTGELFF. CDR3 bases: TGCGCCAGCAGCGTAGGGGGACTACAGAACACCGGGGAGCTGTTTTTT.